These 9 T cell receptor beta chains were sequenced from one sample in a study of OX40 agonist ivuxolimab in advanced cancers. Clones were sequenced by immunoSEQ multiplex PCR, and TCRdb holds only the in-frame ones, with some missing. The table has around 67,000 clones, about 85% seen once; the top ten hold roughly 1%. The specimen comprised CD4+ or CD8+ T cells sorted from blood, sampled in a trial of the OX40 agonist ivuxolimab. All receptors come from an adult with an advanced solid tumor such as melanoma, head and neck, liver or kidney cancer.

This clone was counted a single time. The V gene is TRBV7-9, the J gene TRBJ1-2; D may be TRBD1 (6 bases). Germline lookup yields CDR1 SEHNR and CDR2 FQNEAQ (reference sequence). Trimming removed 5 bases at V and 5 bases at J, with 9 bases between. The length of the CDR3 is 12 residues. The CDR3 sequence is CASSATGYGYTF. In DNA, the CDR3 is TGTGCCAGCAGCGCCACAGGGTATGGCTACACCTTC.

The chain uses TRBV2 and TRBJ1-6; D is undetermined. The germline CDR1 and CDR2 sequences are SNHLY and FYNNEI. V was pared by 7 bases and J by 6 bases, with 16 bases between. The CDR3 has 15 residues. DNA for the CDR3: TGTGCCAGCAACGAGGACCGAACCGGTAATTCACCCCTCCACTTT. Its protein is CASNEDRTGNSPLHF. Supplemented by reference TRBV2 and TRBJ1-6, the full variable domain reads EPEVTQTPSHQVTQMGQEVILRCVPISNHLYFYWYRQILGQKVEFLVSFYNNEISEKSEIFDDQFSVERPDGSNFTLKIRSTKLEDSAMYFCASNEDRTGNSPLHFGNGTRLTVT.

This chain links TRBV14 with TRBJ2-3, with D uncertain. Trimming took off 4 bases at V and 0 bases at J, with 5 bases between the two ends. The CDR3 runs to 13 residues. The germline gives CDR1 SGHDN, CDR2 FVKESK. The CDR3 DNA reads as TGTGCCAGCAGCCGCGTAAGCACAGATACGCAGTATTTT. Its protein is CASSRVSTDTQYF.

This clone was seen just once. J is TRBJ1-5 and V is TRBV28; a possible D gene is TRBD1 (5 bases). V was cut by 6 bases and J by 2 bases, with 17 bases left in between. Germline CDR1 MDHEN, CDR2 SYDVKM. CDR3 size: 16 residues. This CDR3 reads CASRSGMGLGNQPQHF. DNA for the CDR3: TGTGCCAGCAGATCAGGTATGGGGCTTGGCAATCAGCCCCAGCATTTT.

The chain employs TRBV9 and TRBJ2-3, with D unresolved. The CDR3 is 14 residues long. Germline V gives CDR1 SGDLS, CDR2 YYNGEE. The germline V and J ends were trimmed by 0 bases and 3 bases, with 8 bases remaining between them. The CDR3 DNA sequence: TGTGCCAGCAGCGTAGAGGGCTGGACAGATACGCAGTATTTT. Encoded protein: CASSVEGWTDTQYF.

The chain uses TRBV14 and TRBJ2-5; no reliable D call. Germline V gene sequence: CDR1 SGHDN, CDR2 FVKESK. The CDR3 consists of 18 residues. V was shortened by 2 bases and J by 1 base, with 20 bases between the two germline ends. The CDR3 here is CASSQQSASTDTQETQYF. CDR3 DNA: TGTGCCAGCAGCCAACAATCCGCCAGTACAGATACCCAAGAGACCCAGTACTTC.

There are a few counts of this clone. CDR3 nucleotide sequence: TGCAGTGCCCTGGGACGGATTGAAGCTTTCTTT. Protein sequence: CSALGRIEAFF. The chain links TRBV20-1 to TRBJ1-1, with a possible D match to TRBD1 (5 bases). V lost 6 bases and J lost 7, with 12 bases in between. Germline V gene data show CDR1 as DFQATT and CDR2 as SNEGSKA (reference sequence). The CDR3 spans 11 residues.

The V gene is TRBV5-1, the J gene TRBJ2-5; D call uncertain. With the DNA end fitting TRBJ2-7 better, the J assignment may be wrong. The germline V gene encodes CDR1 SGHRS and CDR2 YFSETQ. This CDR3 comprises 13 residues. The DNA for the CDR3 is TGCGCCAGCAGCTCGGGTCGCTCCTACGAGCAGTACTTC. This sequence encodes CASSSGRSYEQYF.

The rearrangement joins TRBV7-8 to TRBJ2-7; 10 bases match TRBD2. This CDR3 spans 14 amino acids. J was trimmed by 5 bases and V by 3 bases; bases with no gene match: 4. Germline V gene sequence: CDR1 SGHVS, CDR2 FQNEAQ. CDR3 residues: CASSFSGRAHEQYF. In DNA form, the CDR3 reads TGTGCCAGCAGCTTCAGCGGGAGGGCGCACGAGCAGTACTTC. The full variable domain, in which reference TRBV7-8 and TRBJ2-7 provide the parts outside the CDR3, is GAGVSQSPRYKVAKRGQDVALRCDPISGHVSLFWYQQALGQGPEFLTYFQNEAQLDKSGLPSDRFFAERPEGSVSTLKIQRTQQEDSAVYLCASSFSGRAHEQYFGPGTRLTVT.